Each of the 5 T cell receptor beta chains below was sequenced from the same sample in a study of blood T cell repertoires in COVID-19. Produced via immunoSEQ multiplex PCR; TCRdb's table is partial and in-frame only. The repertoire holds roughly 500,000 clones, with 89% as singletons. The sequenced sample was peripheral blood. Every receptor here comes from a man aged 18 to 30 with COVID-19, enrolled during active disease.

The rearrangement uses TRBV12-5 and TRBJ1-2, with D possibly TRBD1 on 6 matching bases. This CDR3 is built from 15 residues. The germline V and J ends were trimmed by 0 bases and 2 bases, with 10 bases remaining between them. Germline-derived CDR1 and CDR2 are LGHNT and FRNRAP. CDR3 sequence: CASGLVEGHNYGYTF. In DNA form, the CDR3 reads TGTGCTAGTGGTTTGGTAGAGGGACACAACTATGGCTACACCTTC.

The V and J genes are TRBV7-9 and TRBJ1-5; a weak D match, TRBD1 (6 bases). Trimming took 3 bases from V and 7 from J, leaving 10 bases between them. Germline CDR1 is SEHNR and CDR2 is FQNEAQ (reference sequence). This CDR3 has 13 residues. For the CDR3, the DNA is TGTGCCAGCAGCTTTTGGGGGCGGCAGCCCCAGCATTTT. Translating gives CASSFWGRQPQHF.

The chain recombines TRBV30 with TRBJ2-7; 8 positions match TRBD2. Germline-derived CDR1 and CDR2 are GTSNPN and SVGIG (reference sequence). V was clipped by 2 bases and J by 3 bases; unmatched bases: 6. The CDR3 runs 14 residues. The CDR3 DNA follows: TGTGCCTGGAGTCGGGAGGGGCCTAACTACGAGCAGTACTTC. As protein: CAWSREGPNYEQYF. Full variable domain (remainder filled in from reference TRBV30 and TRBJ2-7): SQTIHQWPATLVQPVGSPLSLECTVEGTSNPNLYWYRQAAGRGLQLLFYSVGIGQISSEVPQNLSASRPQDRQFILSSKKLLLSDSGFYLCAWSREGPNYEQYFGPGTRLTVT.

V and J are TRBV14 and TRBJ2-3, with TRBD2 matching 7 bases. This CDR3 has 15 residues. V lost 5 bases and J lost 0; bases outside the gene matches: 5. The germline gives CDR1 SGHDN, CDR2 FVKESK. CDR3 region: CASSSLAESTDTQYF. The CDR3 nucleotides read TGTGCCAGCAGCAGCCTAGCGGAAAGCACAGATACGCAGTATTTT.

The J gene is TRBJ2-2, the V gene TRBV5-4; tentative D call: TRBD2 (5 bases). Germline V gene lookup returns CDR1 SGHNT and CDR2 YYREEE (reference sequence). The ends were cut back, 4 bases at V and 4 bases at J, with 11 bases in the middle. This CDR3 is built from 14 residues. The CDR3 is CASSPVGSTGELFF. The CDR3 nucleotides read TGTGCCAGCAGCCCAGTTGGGAGCACCGGGGAGCTGTTTTTT. Variable domain in full (rest from reference TRBV5-4 and TRBJ2-2): ETGVTQSPTHLIKTRGQQVTLRCSSQSGHNTVSWYQQALGQGPQFIFQYYREEENGRGNFPPRFSGLQFPNYSSELNVNALELDDSALYLCASSPVGSTGELFFGEGSRLTVL.